This TCR beta chain was sequenced during a study of T cell changes during pregnancy in multiple sclerosis. Method: immunoSEQ multiplex PCR; TCRdb's copy keeps in-frame clones and lacks some. The sample comprises tens of thousands of clones, 90% to 95% of which are singletons, and approximately 1% rests with the top ten. Germline-derived CDR1 and CDR2 are MGHRA and YSYEKL. J lost 2 bases, V lost 0 bases, and 8 bases had no gene match. The CDR3 has 17 residues. The sample here was peripheral blood, taken in the first trimester of pregnancy. This receptor was taken from a female donor with multiple sclerosis, enrolled in a pregnancy study. This chain joins TRBV4-1 and TRBJ2-3, with TRBD2 identical over 7 bases. The CDR3 loop is CASSQDLSGGATDTQYF. The CDR3 DNA reads TGCGCCAGCAGCCAAGATCTTTCGGGGGGAGCCACAGATACGCAGTATTTT.